This T cell receptor beta chain was identified in a study of cytomegalovirus exposure and HLA in healthy donors. Germline CDR1 and CDR2: MGHRA and YSYEKL. The J segment lost 8 bases and the V segment lost 6 bases, leaving 12 bases of the junction unmatched. The CDR3 is 15 residues long. In the case of this clone: Antigen: not known.

Study results and limitations: Association of a missense DCLRE1C variant with TCR beta V- and J-gene trimming was reported in a later analysis. Immune exposure information available was restricted to CMV serostatus.

The PCR contained 60 Vbeta and 13 Jbeta primers. Clones were read by immunoSEQ multiplex PCR, and TCRdb kept only the in-frame ones, dropping some. The sample records 100,000 to 150,000 clones, more than 75% being singletons. J is TRBJ2-2 and V is TRBV4-1, with 7 bases identical to TRBD1. Material: PBMCs. This clonotype was obtained from a female donor in good health and CMV-seronegative. As DNA, the CDR3 is TGCGCCAGCAGAGATCAGACAGGGATAGCGGGGGAGCTGTTTTTT. Translation: CASRDQTGIAGELFF.